This T cell receptor beta chain was sequenced in a study of blood T cell repertoires in COVID-19. Study-level information: COVID-19 samples collected from the United States, Italy and Spain covered acute and convalescent phases. Sources were T cells, B-cell-depleted T cells, or PBMCs; the material itself was cDNA or gDNA.

As processed by the authors: Reference gene primer amplification gave nucleated cell count estimates. Measured with immunoSEQ multiplex PCR; TCRdb has only the in-frame clones, and not every one. D and trimming were read from the DNA, whereas the V and J calls and clone size are those reported in that table. The data contain approximately 73,000 clones, 81% of them singletons. Germline lookup yields CDR1 SGHRS and CDR2 YFSETQ. This CDR3 region has 16 residues. The ends were cut back, 1 base at V and 2 bases at J, with 14 bases in the middle. Sequencing was performed on peripheral blood. The chain employs TRBV5-1 and TRBJ2-3; weak D call: TRBD1 (5 bases). The TCR comes from an older woman with acute or convalescent COVID-19. The DNA of the CDR3 is TGCGCCAGCAGCTTGAGTCAGGGTCCCCCCACAGATACGCAGTATTTT. Translated, it gives CASSLSQGPPTDTQYF.